This T cell receptor beta chain was identified during a study of T cells in Graves' hyperthyroidism and ophthalmopathy. As for the study in general: Peripheral blood specimens were obtained at initial diagnosis, prior to any treatment.

General study points: Median prediction lead before ophthalmopathy onset was 5.5 to 7 months with the model.

Template material for amplifying TCR beta CDR3 regions consisted of RNA transcripts. An initial round of RT-PCR targeting the TCR CDR3 relied on the HTBI primer set. One entry per CDR3 protein, called by TCRdb with MiXCR from the multiplex PCR reads. The sample contains around 450,000 distinct CDR3 sequences, about 13% of which appear only once. The study defined stable Graves' hyperthyroidism as no ophthalmopathy progression within 18 months. Any patient presenting with uncontrolled infection, other autoimmune disease, pregnancy or lactation was left out. V lost 5 bases to trimming and J lost 3 bases; unmatched junction nucleotides: 9. Germline values: CDR1 SGHVS, CDR2 FQNEAQ. The CDR3 totals 15 residues. This clonotype was seen repeatedly, ten times or more. Its antigen is still unknown.

The receptor's source is a young woman with Graves' hyperthyroidism. The chain employs TRBV7-8 and TRBJ2-7, with TRBD2 matching over 8 bases. Specimen: blood. The DNA for the CDR3 is TGTGCCAGCAGCCCCATCCGGGAGGGAGTCTACGAGCAGTACTTC. It yields the protein CASSPIREGVYEQYF.